This TCR beta chain was sequenced in a study of shared clonotypes between healthy human individuals. For the study at large: Every donor yielded three CD4 naive, three CD4 memory, two CD8 naive and one CD8 memory plate.

The repertoire was sequenced with immunoSEQ multiplex PCR; TCRdb's copy has only in-frame clones and lacks some. The sample has around 1.9 million clones, around 95% seen once. As for this clone: As yet, its antigen is unknown.

Whole-study findings and limits: Memory subsets generally showed lower estimated richness than naive subsets. Though the depth was large, rarefaction showed that sorted-subset sequencing was incomplete.

This CDR3 spans 14 amino acids. Germline CDR1 LGHNA, CDR2 YNFKEQ. The junction had 6 bases not matched to a gene; V was cut back by 0 bases and J by 7 bases. Terminally differentiated effector memory CD45RA+ cells were left out of the naive CD8 fraction, which was CD45RO-negative and positively selected for CCR7. The rearrangement uses TRBV4-2 and TRBJ2-7; 7 bases line up with TRBD2. The TCR was taken from a man aged 18 to 29 in good health. Some clones in this sample may be carry-over from other donors' samples. The material sequenced was naive CD8+ T cells from PBMCs. The CDR3 spells CASSQERGRGEQYF. The CDR3 nucleotides are TGTGCCAGCAGCCAAGAGCGGGGGAGAGGGGAGCAGTACTTC.